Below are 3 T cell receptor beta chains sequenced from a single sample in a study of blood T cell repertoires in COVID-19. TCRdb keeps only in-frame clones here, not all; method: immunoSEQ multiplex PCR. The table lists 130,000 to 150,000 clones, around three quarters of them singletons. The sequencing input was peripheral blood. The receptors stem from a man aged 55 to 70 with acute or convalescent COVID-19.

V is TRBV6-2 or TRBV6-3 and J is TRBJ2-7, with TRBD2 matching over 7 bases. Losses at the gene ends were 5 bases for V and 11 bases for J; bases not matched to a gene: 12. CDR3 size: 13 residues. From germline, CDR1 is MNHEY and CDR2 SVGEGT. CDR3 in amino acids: CASSGGTTLREYF. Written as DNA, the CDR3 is TGTGCCAGCAGTGGGGGGACTACACTACGTGAGTACTTC.

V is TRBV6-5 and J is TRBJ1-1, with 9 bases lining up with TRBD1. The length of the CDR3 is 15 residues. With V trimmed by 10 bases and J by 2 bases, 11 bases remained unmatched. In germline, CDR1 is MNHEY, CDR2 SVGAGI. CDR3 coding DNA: TGTGCCATCCATACAGGGGGCGCAGGAAACACTGAAGCTTTCTTT. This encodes CAIHTGGAGNTEAFF.

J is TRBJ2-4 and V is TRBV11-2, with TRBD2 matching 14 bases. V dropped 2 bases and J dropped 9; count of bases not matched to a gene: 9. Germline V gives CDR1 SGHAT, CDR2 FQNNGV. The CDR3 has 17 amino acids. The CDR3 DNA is TGTGCCAGCAGCTTAAGGGGACTAGCGGGAGAAGGGGCCATTCAGTACTTC. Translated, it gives CASSLRGLAGEGAIQYF.